This T cell receptor beta chain was found in a study of blood T cell repertoires in COVID-19. This clone was counted a single time. Assay: immunoSEQ multiplex PCR; the TCRdb copy retains only in-frame clones and omits some. The data hold fewer than 200,000 clones, with about 90% observed a single time. Germline CDR1 SGHNT, CDR2 YENEEA. CDR3 size: 15 residues. V shed 3 bases, J shed 3 bases, and the junction held 3 bases outside the gene matches. The sequenced material came from peripheral blood. J is TRBJ2-1 and V is TRBV11-3; 9 bases line up with TRBD2. The source of this sequence is a man between 65 and 79 years old with active or convalescent COVID-19. The DNA of the CDR3 is TGTGCCAGCAGCTTCAGCGGGGGGATCTACAATGAGCAGTTCTTC. It specifies CASSFSGGIYNEQFF.